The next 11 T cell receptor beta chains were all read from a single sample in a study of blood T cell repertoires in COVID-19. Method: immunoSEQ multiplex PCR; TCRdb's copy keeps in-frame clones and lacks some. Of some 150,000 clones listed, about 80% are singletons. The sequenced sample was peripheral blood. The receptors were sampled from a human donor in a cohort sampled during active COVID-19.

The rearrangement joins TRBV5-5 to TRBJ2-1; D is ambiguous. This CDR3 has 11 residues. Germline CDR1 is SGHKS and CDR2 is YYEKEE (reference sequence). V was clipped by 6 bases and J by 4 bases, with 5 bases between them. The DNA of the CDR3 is TGTGCCAGCAACCTATACAATGAGCAGTTCTTC. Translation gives CASNLYNEQFF.

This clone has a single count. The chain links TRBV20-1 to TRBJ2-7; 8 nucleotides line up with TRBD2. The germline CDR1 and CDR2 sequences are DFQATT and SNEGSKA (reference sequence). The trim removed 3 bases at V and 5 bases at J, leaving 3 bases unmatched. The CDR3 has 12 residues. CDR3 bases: TGCAGTGCTAGTCGGGGGGGAAACGAGCAGTACTTC. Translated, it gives CSASRGGNEQYF.

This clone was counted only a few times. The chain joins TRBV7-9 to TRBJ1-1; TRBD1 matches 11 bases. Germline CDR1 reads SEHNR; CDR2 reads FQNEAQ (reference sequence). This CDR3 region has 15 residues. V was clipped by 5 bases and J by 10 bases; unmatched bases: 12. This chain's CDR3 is CASSPPRDRGFGAFF. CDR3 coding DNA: TGTGCCAGCAGCCCACCCCGGGACAGGGGGTTCGGAGCTTTCTTT.

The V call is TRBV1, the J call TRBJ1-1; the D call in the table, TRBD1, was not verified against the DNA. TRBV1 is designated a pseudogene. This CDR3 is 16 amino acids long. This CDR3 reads CTSSHPGRGMNTEAFF. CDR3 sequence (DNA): TGCACCAGCAGCCATCCGGGCAGGGGGATGAACACTGAAGCTTTCTTT.

Written as DNA, the CDR3 is TGTGCCAGCAGCCAAGGCGACAGGCGCGGGTCACCCCTCCACTTT. This codes for CASSQGDRRGSPLHF. This rearrangement joins TRBV3-1 (or the pseudogene TRBV3-2) to TRBJ1-6; tentative D call: TRBD1 (6 bases). Germline V gene sequence: CDR1 LGHDT, CDR2 YNNKEL (reference sequence). The V gene lost 1 base and the J gene lost 10 bases, with 14 bases spanning the gap. The CDR3 covers 15 residues.

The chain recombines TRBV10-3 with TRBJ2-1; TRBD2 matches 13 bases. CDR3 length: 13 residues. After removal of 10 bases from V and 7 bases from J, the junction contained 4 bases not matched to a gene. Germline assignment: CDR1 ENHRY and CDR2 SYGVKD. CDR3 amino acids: CATGLAGANEQFF. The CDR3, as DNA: TGTGCCACCGGACTAGCGGGAGCTAATGAGCAGTTCTTC.

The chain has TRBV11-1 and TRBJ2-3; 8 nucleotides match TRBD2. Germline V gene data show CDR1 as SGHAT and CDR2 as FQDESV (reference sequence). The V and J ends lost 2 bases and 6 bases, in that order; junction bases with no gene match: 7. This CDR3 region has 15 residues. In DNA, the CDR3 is TGTGCCAGCAGCTTAAGAGCGGGAGATAGGGATACGCAGTATTTT. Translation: CASSLRAGDRDTQYF.

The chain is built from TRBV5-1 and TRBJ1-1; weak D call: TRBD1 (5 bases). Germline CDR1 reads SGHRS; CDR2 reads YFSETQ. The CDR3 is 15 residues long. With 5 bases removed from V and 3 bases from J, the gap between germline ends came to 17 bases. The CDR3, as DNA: TGCGCCAGCAGACTGGCTCTGGACACCCACACTGAAGCTTTCTTT. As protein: CASRLALDTHTEAFF.

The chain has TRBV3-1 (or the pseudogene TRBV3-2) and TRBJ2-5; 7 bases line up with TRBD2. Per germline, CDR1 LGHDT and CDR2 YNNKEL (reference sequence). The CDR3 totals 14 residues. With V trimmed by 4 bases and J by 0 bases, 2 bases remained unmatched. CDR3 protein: CASSPGLDQETQYF. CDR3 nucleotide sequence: TGTGCCAGCAGCCCTGGACTAGACCAAGAGACCCAGTACTTC.

This chain's CDR3 is CASTGQGINSPLHF. CDR3 DNA sequence: TGTGCCAGCACCGGACAGGGGATAAATTCACCCCTCCACTTT. This chain connects TRBV3-1 (or the pseudogene TRBV3-2) to TRBJ1-6, with 9 bases fitting TRBD1. V lost 7 bases to trimming and J lost 7 bases; unmatched junction nucleotides: 5. Germline CDR1 reads LGHDT; CDR2 reads YNNKEL (reference sequence). The CDR3 extends over 14 amino acids.

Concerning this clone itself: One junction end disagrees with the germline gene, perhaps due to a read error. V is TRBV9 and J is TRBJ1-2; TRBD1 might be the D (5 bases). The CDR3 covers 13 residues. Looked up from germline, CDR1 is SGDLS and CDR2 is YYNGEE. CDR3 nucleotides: TGTGCCAGCAGCGTAGAGGGCCAGGGCGCCGCCGTCTTC. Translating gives CASSVEGQGAAVF.